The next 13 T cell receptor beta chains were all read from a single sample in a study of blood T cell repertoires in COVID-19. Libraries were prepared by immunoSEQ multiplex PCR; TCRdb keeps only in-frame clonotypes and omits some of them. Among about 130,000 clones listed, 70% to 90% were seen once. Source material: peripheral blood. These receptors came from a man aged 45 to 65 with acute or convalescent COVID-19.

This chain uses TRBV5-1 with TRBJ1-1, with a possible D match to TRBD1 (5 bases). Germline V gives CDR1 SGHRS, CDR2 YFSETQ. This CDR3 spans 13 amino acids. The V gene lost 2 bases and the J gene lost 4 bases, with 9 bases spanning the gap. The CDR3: CASSLGASTEAFF. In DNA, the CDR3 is TGCGCCAGCAGCTTAGGGGCTTCCACTGAAGCTTTCTTT.

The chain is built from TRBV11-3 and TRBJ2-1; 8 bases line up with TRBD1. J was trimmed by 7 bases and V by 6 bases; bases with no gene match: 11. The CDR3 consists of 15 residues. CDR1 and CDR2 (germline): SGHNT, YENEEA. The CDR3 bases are TGTGCCAGCAGTCCCGGGGGACAGGTGGGTAATGAGCAGTTCTTC. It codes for CASSPGGQVGNEQFF.

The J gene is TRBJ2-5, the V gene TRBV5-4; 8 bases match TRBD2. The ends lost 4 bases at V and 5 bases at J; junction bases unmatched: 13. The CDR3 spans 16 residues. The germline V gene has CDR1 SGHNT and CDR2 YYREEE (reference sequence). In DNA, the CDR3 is TGTGCCAGCAGCGCCAACGGGGGAGCGGGAGCGGAGACCCAGTACTTC. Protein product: CASSANGGAGAETQYF.

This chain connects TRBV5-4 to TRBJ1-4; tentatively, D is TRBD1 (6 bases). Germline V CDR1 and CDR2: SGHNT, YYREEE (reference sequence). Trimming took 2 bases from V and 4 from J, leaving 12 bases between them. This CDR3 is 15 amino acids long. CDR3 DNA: TGTGCCAGCAGCTTTGGGCCAGGGGATAATGAAAAACTGTTTTTT. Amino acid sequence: CASSFGPGDNEKLFF.

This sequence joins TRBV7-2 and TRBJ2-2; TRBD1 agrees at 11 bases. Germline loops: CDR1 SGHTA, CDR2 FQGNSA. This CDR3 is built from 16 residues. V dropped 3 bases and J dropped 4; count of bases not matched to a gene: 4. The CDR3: CASSFSGTGGTGELFF. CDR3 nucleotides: TGTGCCAGCAGCTTTTCCGGGACAGGGGGCACCGGGGAGCTGTTTTTT.

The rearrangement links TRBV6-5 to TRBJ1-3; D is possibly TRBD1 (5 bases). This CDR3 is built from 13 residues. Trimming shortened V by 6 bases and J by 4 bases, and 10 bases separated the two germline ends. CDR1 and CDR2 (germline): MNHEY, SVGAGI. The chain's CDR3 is CASRRGYGNTIYF. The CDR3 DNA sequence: TGTGCCAGCAGAAGGGGTTACGGAAACACCATATATTTT.

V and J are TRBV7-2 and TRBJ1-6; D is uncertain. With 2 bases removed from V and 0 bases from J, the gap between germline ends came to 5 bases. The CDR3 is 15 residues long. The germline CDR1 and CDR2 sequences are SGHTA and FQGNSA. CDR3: CASSLKPSYNSPLHF. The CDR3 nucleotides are TGTGCCAGCAGCTTAAAGCCCTCCTATAATTCACCCCTCCACTTT.

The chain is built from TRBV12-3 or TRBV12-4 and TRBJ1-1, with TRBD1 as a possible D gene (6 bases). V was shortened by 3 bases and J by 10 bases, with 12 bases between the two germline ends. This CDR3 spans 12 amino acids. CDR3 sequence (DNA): TGTGCCAGCAGTTTCGCGTTAGGGGGAGCTTTCTTT. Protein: CASSFALGGAFF.

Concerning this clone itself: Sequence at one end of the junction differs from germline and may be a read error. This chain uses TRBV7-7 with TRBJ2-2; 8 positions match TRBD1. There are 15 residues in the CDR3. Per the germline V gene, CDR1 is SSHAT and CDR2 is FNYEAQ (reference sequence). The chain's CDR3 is CASSPARTGSGELFF. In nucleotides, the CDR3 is TGTGCTAGCAGCCCCGCAAGGACAGGGTCCGGGGAGCTGTTTTTT.

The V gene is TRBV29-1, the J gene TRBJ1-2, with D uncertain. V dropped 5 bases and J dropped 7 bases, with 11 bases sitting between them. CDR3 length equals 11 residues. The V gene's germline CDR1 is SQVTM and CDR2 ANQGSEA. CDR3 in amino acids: CSVHGESGYTF. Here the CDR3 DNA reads TGCAGCGTTCACGGGGAGAGTGGCTACACCTTC.

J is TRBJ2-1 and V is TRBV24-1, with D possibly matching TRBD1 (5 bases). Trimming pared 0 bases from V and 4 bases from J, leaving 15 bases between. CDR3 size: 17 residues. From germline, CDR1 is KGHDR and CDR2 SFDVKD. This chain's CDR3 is CATSDLAGRESYNEQFF. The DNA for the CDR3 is TGTGCCACCAGTGATTTGGCAGGGCGAGAATCTTACAATGAGCAGTTCTTC.

The CDR3 sequence is CASSQERTGNQPQHF. DNA for the CDR3: TGTGCCAGCAGCCAAGAAAGGACGGGAAATCAGCCCCAGCATTTT. The J gene is TRBJ1-5, the V gene TRBV4-2; D gene unclear. There are 15 residues in the CDR3. Germline V gene sequence: CDR1 LGHNA, CDR2 YNFKEQ. Trimming took 0 bases from V and 4 from J, leaving 10 bases between them.

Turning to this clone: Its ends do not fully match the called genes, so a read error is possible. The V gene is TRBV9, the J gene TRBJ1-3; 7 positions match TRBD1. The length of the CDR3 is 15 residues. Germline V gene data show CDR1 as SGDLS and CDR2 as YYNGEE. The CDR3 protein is CASNVYPGQGNTIYF. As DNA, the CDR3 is TGTGCCAGCAACGTATATCCGGGACAGGGAAACACCATATATTTT. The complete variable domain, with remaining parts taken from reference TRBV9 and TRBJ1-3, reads DSGVTQTPKHLITATGQRVTLRCSPRSGDLSVYWYQQSLDQGLQFLIQYYNGEERAKGNILERFSAQQFPDLHSELNLSSLELGDSALYFCASNVYPGQGNTIYFGEGSWLTVV.